Following are 16 T cell receptor beta chains from one sample sequenced in a study of technical replicates of blood from a handful of donors. The repertoire was sequenced with immunoSEQ multiplex PCR; TCRdb's copy has only in-frame clones and lacks some. The table lists just over 70,000 clones, just under 95% of them singletons. Sample: T cells isolated from PBMCs. These receptors all come from a human donor in good health.

The rearrangement uses TRBV19 and TRBJ2-7, with 8 bases that match TRBD1. Trimming took 3 bases from V and 5 from J; bases not matched to a gene: 6. Per germline, CDR1 LNHDA and CDR2 SQIVND (reference sequence). The CDR3 totals 14 residues. The CDR3 sequence: CASSMDREVNEQYF. CDR3 DNA: TGTGCCAGTAGTATGGACAGGGAGGTCAACGAGCAGTACTTC. Filled out from reference TRBV19 and TRBJ2-7, the complete variable domain reads DGGITQSPKYLFRKEGQNVTLSCEQNLNHDAMYWYRQDPGQGLRLIYYSQIVNDFQKGDIAEGYSVSREKKESFPLTVTSAQKNPTAFYLCASSMDREVNEQYFGPGTRLTVT.

V is TRBV27 and J is TRBJ1-1; D is ambiguous. V was shortened by 0 bases and J by 5 bases, with 16 bases between the two germline ends. In germline, CDR1 is MNHEY, CDR2 SMNVEV (reference sequence). CDR3 length: 16 residues. CDR3: CASSLSFNRVATEAFF. CDR3 bases: TGTGCCAGCAGTTTATCGTTTAATAGGGTAGCGACTGAAGCTTTCTTT.

The V gene is TRBV2, the J gene TRBJ2-1; 8 nucleotides agree with TRBD1. V lost 8 bases, J lost 9 bases, and 15 bases stayed unmatched. The CDR3 consists of 15 residues. Germline lookup yields CDR1 SNHLY and CDR2 FYNNEI. The CDR3 loop is CASELFYGQGGEQFF. CDR3 in DNA: TGTGCCAGCGAACTATTTTATGGACAGGGTGGTGAGCAGTTCTTC.

CDR3 protein: CASSLIGLGGTEAFF. The CDR3 nucleotides are TGTGCCAGCAGCTTGATAGGGCTAGGGGGCACTGAAGCTTTCTTT. The genes are TRBV5-4 and TRBJ1-1, with D perhaps matching TRBD1 (6 bases). The V and J ends lost 1 base and 4 bases respectively, with 14 bases between them. The V gene's germline CDR1 is SGHNT and CDR2 YYREEE (reference sequence). This CDR3 is built from 15 residues.

The genes are TRBV15 and TRBJ2-2; D might be TRBD2 (5 bases). There are 13 residues in the CDR3. Trimming shortened V by 8 bases and J by 2 bases, and 9 bases separated the two germline ends. Germline values: CDR1 LNHNV, CDR2 YYDKDF (reference sequence). The CDR3 DNA reads TGTGCCACCTCCGAGGGTAACACCGGGGAGCTGTTTTTT. As protein: CATSEGNTGELFF.

The J gene is TRBJ1-3, the V gene TRBV30, with D maybe TRBD1 (6 bases). The CDR3 extends over 15 amino acids. V shed 8 bases and J shed 2 bases, with 19 bases lying between them. Germline V gives CDR1 GTSNPN, CDR2 SVGIG (reference sequence). DNA for the CDR3: TGTGCCCTGGGGGCAGTAGATGTTCCTGGAAACACCATATATTTT. Its protein is CALGAVDVPGNTIYF.

This chain uses TRBV28 with TRBJ2-3; a possible D gene is TRBD2 (5 bases). V lost 2 bases and J lost 2, with 11 bases in between. The CDR3 covers 15 residues. Germline V gene lookup returns CDR1 MDHEN and CDR2 SYDVKM. The CDR3: CASSLRRTSTDTQYF. In DNA, the CDR3 is TGTGCCAGCAGTTTAAGGCGGACTTCCACAGATACGCAGTATTTT.

V and J are TRBV15 and TRBJ2-1; D not certain. The CDR3 spans 16 residues. Trimming left V 0 bases short and J 0 bases short, with 9 bases between. CDR1 and CDR2 (germline): LNHNV, YYDKDF (reference sequence). This CDR3 is CATSRDSARSYNEQFF. CDR3 bases: TGTGCCACCAGCAGAGATTCAGCGCGCTCCTACAATGAGCAGTTCTTC.

This chain uses TRBV27 with TRBJ2-7, with TRBD2 identical over 12 bases. The CDR3 is made up of 15 amino acids. V was clipped by 5 bases and J by 4 bases; unmatched bases: 6. Germline values: CDR1 MNHEY, CDR2 SMNVEV (reference sequence). CDR3 sequence (DNA): TGTGCCAGCAGTCTCCTGACTAGCGGGGGATACGAGCAGTACTTC. It specifies CASSLLTSGGYEQYF.

The chain couples TRBV18 to TRBJ1-5, with D possibly TRBD1 on 5 matching bases. CDR3 size: 14 residues. Trimming cost V 1 base and J 7 bases, with 11 bases left between them. The germline V gene has CDR1 KGHSH and CDR2 LQKENI. The chain's CDR3 is CASSPLRERQPQHF. For the CDR3, the DNA is TGTGCCAGCTCACCACTCAGGGAACGGCAGCCCCAGCATTTT.

The chain combines TRBV5-6 with TRBJ2-7; 9 bases agree with TRBD2. The V gene end was trimmed by 1 base and the J gene end by 12 bases; junction bases not matched to a gene: 5. The CDR3 sequence is 12 residues long. Per germline, CDR1 SGHDT and CDR2 YYEEEE. The CDR3 nucleotides are TGTGCCAGCAGCTTGTTTAGCGGGAGAGTGTACTTC. Protein sequence: CASSLFSGRVYF.

Here the CDR3 DNA reads TGTGCCAGCAGCCAAGTACCAGGGGATCCCCAGCATTTT. It encodes CASSQVPGDPQHF. The chain joins TRBV4-2 to TRBJ1-5, with TRBD1 as a possible D gene (6 bases). The V end was cut by 1 base, the J end by 10 bases, with 11 bases between. CDR3 length: 13 residues. Germline CDR1 and CDR2: LGHNA and YNFKEQ.

The J gene is TRBJ2-7, the V gene TRBV11-2; TRBD2 matches 10 bases. CDR3 size: 15 residues. Germline assignment: CDR1 SGHAT and CDR2 FQNNGV. With V trimmed by 5 bases and J by 3 bases, 7 bases remained unmatched. The chain's CDR3 is CASSISSGSLYEQYF. As DNA, the CDR3 is TGTGCCAGCAGCATCTCTAGCGGGAGCCTCTACGAGCAGTACTTC.

The chain carries TRBV5-1 and TRBJ2-1, with TRBD2 matching over 10 bases. The CDR3 consists of 16 residues. Germline CDR1 and CDR2: SGHRS and YFSETQ. Germline trimming cut 0 bases from V and 9 bases from J; bases unmatched to any gene: 9. Written as DNA, the CDR3 is TGCGCCAGCAGCTTGGCCCTAGCGGGAGAGCAAAGTGAGCAGTTCTTC. Translating gives CASSLALAGEQSEQFF.

The chain carries TRBV5-4 and TRBJ2-7; 9 bases align to TRBD1. The CDR3 has 15 residues. Unmatched junction bases numbered 9, after V lost 4 bases and J lost 4 bases. Germline V gene lookup returns CDR1 SGHNT and CDR2 YYREEE (reference sequence). CDR3 sequence reads: CASSPQGAVFYEQYF. The CDR3 region has the DNA TGTGCCAGCAGCCCACAGGGGGCGGTTTTTTACGAGCAGTACTTC. The entire variable domain, with the rest obtained from reference TRBV5-4 and TRBJ2-7, is as follows: ETGVTQSPTHLIKTRGQQVTLRCSSQSGHNTVSWYQQALGQGPQFIFQYYREEENGRGNFPPRFSGLQFPNYSSELNVNALELDDSALYLCASSPQGAVFYEQYFGPGTRLTVT.

In this sample, this clone turned up once. The chain links TRBV2 to TRBJ2-2, with no clear D. Between the trimmed V and J ends, which lost 6 bases and 7 bases, there was a span of 9 bases. The CDR3 is made up of 12 amino acids. Germline V lookup: CDR1 SNHLY, CDR2 FYNNEI. CDR3 amino acids: CASRVTGGELFF. The CDR3 region has the DNA TGTGCCAGCAGAGTCACCGGCGGGGAGCTGTTTTTT.